This entry lists 18 T cell receptor beta chains sequenced from one sample in a study of PD-1 blockade in classical Hodgkin lymphoma. Time point described: cycle 4 day 1 (C4D1), after more than 5 weeks of nivolumab. Brentuximab vedotin exposure varied among the patients, all of whom had relapsed after autologous stem cell transplantation. CD4+ T cells were purified from thawed PBMCs by magnetic negative selection. The method was immunoSEQ multiplex PCR; TCRdb's version includes in-frame clones alone and lacks a portion of them. The table lists 10,000 to 13,000 clones, around four fifths of them singletons. The source was CD4+ T cells from blood, collected before the fourth cycle of nivolumab. These receptor sequences come from a human donor with classical Hodgkin lymphoma.

The rearrangement joins TRBV18 to TRBJ2-5, with 7 bases that match TRBD2. This CDR3 spans 14 amino acids. V lost 6 bases, J lost 4 bases, and 8 bases stayed unmatched. From germline, CDR1 is KGHSH and CDR2 LQKENI. The CDR3 DNA reads as TGTGCCAGCTCCCTCCGGACGGGGGGAGAGACCCAGTACTTC. Its translation is CASSLRTGGETQYF.

Remarks on this clone: Other DNA sequences in this specimen translate into the identical CDR3. The chain carries TRBV18 and TRBJ2-7; possible D gene TRBD1, 5 bases. In germline, CDR1 is KGHSH, CDR2 LQKENI. The CDR3 has 14 residues. V dropped 5 bases and J dropped 3 bases, with 14 bases sitting between them. The CDR3 nucleotides read TGTGCCAGCTCATCTACAGGAAGCCACTACGAGCAGTACTTC. Amino acids: CASSSTGSHYEQYF.

CDR3: CASSPVAGTSGYNEQFF. The CDR3 DNA is TGTGCCAGCAGCCCGGTGGCTGGGACTAGCGGTTACAATGAGCAGTTCTTC. This chain joins TRBV5-4 and TRBJ2-1, with TRBD2 matching over 11 bases. The CDR3 has 17 amino acids. The J segment lost 4 bases and the V segment lost 4 bases, leaving 10 bases of the junction unmatched. Germline loops: CDR1 SGHNT, CDR2 YYREEE (reference sequence).

The J gene is TRBJ1-1, the V gene TRBV7-8, with D uncertain. The CDR3 loop spans 13 amino acids. Germline V gene lookup returns CDR1 SGHVS and CDR2 FQNEAQ. V was trimmed by 3 bases and J by 2 bases, leaving 7 bases between them. Here the CDR3 reads CASSLVANTEAFF. The CDR3 coding sequence is TGTGCCAGCAGCTTGGTTGCAAACACTGAAGCTTTCTTT.

The rearrangement links TRBV19 to TRBJ1-6; no reliable D call. The CDR3 is 13 residues long. Looked up from germline, CDR1 is LNHDA and CDR2 is SQIVND (reference sequence). Trimming pared 6 bases from V and 8 bases from J, leaving 11 bases between. CDR3 nucleotides: TGTGCCAGTAGAAACAGAGAAGATTCACCCCTCCACTTT. Its protein is CASRNREDSPLHF.

The rearrangement uses TRBV4-2 and TRBJ2-3, with D perhaps given as TRBD1 or TRBD2 (5 bases each). The germline V gene encodes CDR1 LGHNA and CDR2 YNFKEQ. The CDR3 loop spans 18 amino acids. V shed 0 bases and J shed 6 bases, with 22 bases lying between them. CDR3 DNA sequence: TGTGCCAGCAGCCAAGAACCGGGACCCTTTACCCGGTGGGATACGCAGTATTTT. Its translation: CASSQEPGPFTRWDTQYF.

This chain connects TRBV11-2 to TRBJ1-1, with D possibly being TRBD1 (6 bases). The CDR3 totals 15 residues. Germline V lookup: CDR1 SGHAT, CDR2 FQNNGV. Trimming took off 6 bases at V and 3 bases at J, with 17 bases between the two ends. The CDR3 sequence: CASSHPLTGHTEAFF. The CDR3 bases are TGTGCCAGCAGTCATCCGCTCACAGGGCACACTGAAGCTTTCTTT.

The J gene is TRBJ2-2, the V gene TRBV19; 9 bases are shared with TRBD1. Germline CDR1 and CDR2: LNHDA and SQIVND (reference sequence). Trimming cost V 6 bases and J 6 bases; bases outside gene matches: 5. This CDR3 region has 14 residues. DNA of the CDR3: TGTGCCAGTAGGGGACAGGGCGGAGCCGGGGAGCTGTTTTTT. Its translation is CASRGQGGAGELFF.

This chain uses TRBV6-1 with TRBJ2-5; no reliable D call. The length of the CDR3 is 12 residues. V lost 4 bases and J lost 0, with 3 bases in between. Germline V gene lookup returns CDR1 MNHNS and CDR2 SASEGT. DNA for the CDR3: TGTGCCAGCAGTGTTGACCAAGAGACCCAGTACTTC. Translating it yields CASSVDQETQYF.

The rearrangement uses TRBV5-1 and TRBJ1-4, with TRBD1 matching over 11 bases. This CDR3 has 15 residues. V was pared by 3 bases and J by 7 bases, with 5 bases of the junction left unmatched. The germline CDR1 and CDR2 sequences are SGHRS and YFSETQ. The CDR3 spells CASSWTGGLGEKLFF. In nucleotides, the CDR3 is TGCGCCAGCAGCTGGACAGGGGGCCTAGGTGAAAAACTGTTTTTT.

The V and J genes are TRBV29-1 and TRBJ2-7; D remains unclear. Trimming removed 7 bases from V and 3 bases from J, with 10 bases in between. This CDR3 region has 11 residues. Germline lookup yields CDR1 SQVTM and CDR2 ANQGSEA. CDR3 DNA: TGCAGCGGGTCGACGGGCTACGAGCAGTACTTC. Translation: CSGSTGYEQYF.

The J gene is TRBJ1-4, the V gene TRBV7-9, with 7 bases lining up with TRBD1. Trimming cost V 5 bases and J 4 bases; bases outside gene matches: 4. The length of the CDR3 is 14 residues. The germline V gene has CDR1 SEHNR and CDR2 FQNEAQ (reference sequence). The CDR3 DNA reads TGTGCCAGCAGCCCCTGGGACAGTAATGAAAAACTGTTTTTT. Its translation: CASSPWDSNEKLFF.

This sequence joins TRBV11-2 and TRBJ1-2, with D tentatively TRBD1 (6 bases). Germline V CDR1 and CDR2: SGHAT, FQNNGV. CDR3 length: 13 residues. V dropped 3 bases and J dropped 4 bases, with 9 bases sitting between them. The CDR3: CASSLTQGYGYTF. CDR3 in DNA: TGTGCCAGCAGCTTGACACAGGGCTATGGCTACACCTTC.

This chain links TRBV15 with TRBJ1-6, with a tentative D call TRBD1 (5 bases). The CDR3 is 17 residues long. V dropped 3 bases and J dropped 7 bases, with 19 bases sitting between them. CDR1 is LNHNV, CDR2 YYDKDF, per germline (reference sequence). The CDR3 bases are TGTGCCACCAGCAGCCCCCCGAGAGGGGTAGAGAATTCACCCCTCCACTTT. This encodes CATSSPPRGVENSPLHF.

The rearrangement joins TRBV18 to TRBJ2-2, with TRBD1 matching over 9 bases. The germline gives CDR1 KGHSH, CDR2 LQKENI. The CDR3 is 16 amino acids. V gave up 4 bases and J gave up 5 bases; unmatched junction bases: 8. CDR3 sequence (DNA): TGTGCCAGCTCACTCCAGAACAGGGGGCTTACCGGGGAGCTGTTTTTT. It specifies CASSLQNRGLTGELFF.

The chain couples TRBV5-6 to TRBJ2-2; 7 positions match TRBD1. J was trimmed by 5 bases and V by 4 bases; bases with no gene match: 8. The CDR3 loop spans 15 amino acids. CDR1 and CDR2 (germline): SGHDT, YYEEEE. The CDR3 here is CASSEYRGPTGELFF. The CDR3 nucleotides are TGTGCCAGCAGCGAATACAGGGGACCGACCGGGGAGCTGTTTTTT.

The CDR3 sequence: CASTRGENTEAFF. Here the CDR3 DNA reads TGTGCCAGCACACGCGGGGAGAACACTGAAGCTTTCTTT. V and J are TRBV6-5 and TRBJ1-1; D is undetermined. This CDR3 has 13 amino acids. Trimming pared 7 bases from V and 1 base from J, leaving 10 bases between. Germline V CDR1 and CDR2: MNHEY, SVGAGI.

V and J are TRBV7-3 and TRBJ1-1, with 10 bases fitting TRBD1. The V gene end was trimmed by 4 bases and the J gene end by 5 bases; junction bases not matched to a gene: 4. The V gene's germline CDR1 is SGHTA and CDR2 FQGTGA. The CDR3 has 14 amino acids. The DNA of the CDR3 is TGTGCCAGCAGCTCCCGGACAGGGGGAACTGAAGCTTTCTTT. It codes for CASSSRTGGTEAFF.